This T cell receptor (beta chain) was documented in a study of tumor-infiltrating lymphocytes in oesophageal squamous cell carcinoma. TCRdb called the PCR reads again in MiXCR, with one record for every CDR3 protein. The data show approximately 4,100 distinct CDR3 sequences, with roughly 21% seen just once and about 50% held by the top ten. V shed 2 bases, J shed 6 bases, and the junction held 13 bases outside the gene matches. Germline lookup yields CDR1 SGHDN and CDR2 FVKESK. The CDR3 is 17 amino acids. In its sample, this clonotype was seen many times. V usage is TRBV14 and J usage is TRBJ2-3; 8 bases align to TRBD1. Sequencing was performed on normal esophageal tissue next to the tumor. The sequence was collected from a male donor with esophageal squamous cell carcinoma. Here the CDR3 DNA reads TGTGCCAGCAGCCAAACCGGTCCGGGACAGGTGACCGATACGCAGTATTTT. This codes for CASSQTGPGQVTDTQYF.